The sequence of this T cell receptor (beta chain) was determined in a study of blood T cells in healthy people across ages. Aged roughly 6 to 90, donors were systemically healthy Caucasians from Russia. Findings and limits, study-wide: Researchers judged that diversity estimates from one million T cells fell short of true values.

This CDR3 has 14 residues. CDR1 is SGDLS and CDR2 is YYNGEE in the germline V gene. The germline V and J ends were trimmed by 2 bases and 0 bases, with 8 bases remaining between them. This clonotype was counted only a few times. The target antigen is unknown. Then a second PCR, running about 6 to 11 cycles, was carried out with a sample-barcoded 5' primer and a J-beta primer mix. One entry per CDR3 protein, called by TCRdb with MiXCR from the 5' RACE reads. This sample carries about 770,000 distinct CDR3 sequences, approximately 48% of them seen once, and the ten largest clones take about 19%. The rearrangement joins TRBV9 to TRBJ1-1; D is uncertain. The sequenced sample consisted of blood. This TCR came from a man aged 55 to 70 in good health. The CDR3 is CASSVEDMNTEAFF. The CDR3 nucleotides are TGTGCCAGCAGCGTTGAGGATATGAACACTGAAGCTTTCTTT.